The rows below give T cell receptor beta chains drawn from one sample of a study of early T cells in non-severe SARS-CoV-2 infection. TCRdb reprocessed the 5' RACE reads via MiXCR and lists one record per CDR3 protein. The table includes fewer than 70,000 distinct CDR3 sequences, around 4.2% detected once. The sequencing here drew on whole blood, taken at baseline. These receptor sequences come from an adult who was a healthcare worker with PCR-confirmed SARS-CoV-2 infection or an uninfected control (not recorded which). The donor label of this sample is uncertain. CDR3s leave out the opening cysteine and the closing phenylalanine or tryptophan. Only part of the rows carry a size: once, few, many, or a class if the clone is expanded.

cdr3_length,v_call,clone_size,j_call,cdr3_aa
13,TRBV6-4,many,TRBJ2-1,ASSALPTKENEQF
11,TRBV7-9,few,TRBJ2-3,ASSLGDSRTQY
13,TRBV30,-,TRBJ2-5,AWSAGLAGEETQY
12,TRBV7-2,few,TRBJ2-5,ASSPLGGEETQY
14,TRBV7-6,-,TRBJ2-5,ASSLGLAGVRETQY
11,TRBV4-2,many,TRBJ2-7,ASSPGGSYEQY
14,TRBV20-1,many,TRBJ2-1,SARDSGTGAYNEQF
14,TRBV6-2/TRBV6-3,few,TRBJ1-3,ASSYPPGTGRNTIY
15,TRBV12-3/TRBV12-4,few,TRBJ2-7,ASSLAPPGQGGWEQY
13,TRBV6-6,-,TRBJ1-4,ASSYSSGAVEKLF
13,TRBV28,-,TRBJ2-1,ASSWGQGAQNEQF
14,TRBV18,many,TRBJ2-3,ASSPRGLAGTDTQY
17,TRBV6-5,few,TRBJ2-1,VSRPFLIARRAGYNEQF
13,TRBV4-1,-,TRBJ1-1,ASSPDRVGNTEAF
13,TRBV28,many,TRBJ2-5,ASSFSGGASETQY
13,TRBV4-3,many,TRBJ1-2,ASSQDPGTAYGYT
12,TRBV28,few,TRBJ2-4,ASSSPPGLGIQY
12,TRBV12-3/TRBV12-4,many,TRBJ2-5,ASSPTGPRETQY
14,TRBV13,many,TRBJ2-3,ASSLVQQGGTDTQY
13,TRBV13,-,TRBJ2-1,ASSAVSPGGNEQF
12,TRBV7-9,-,TRBJ2-2,ASSFQPNTGELF
14,TRBV7-2,many,TRBJ1-1,ASRPPNHFMNTEAF
11,TRBV30,many,TRBJ1-1,AWSIGRDTEAF
13,TRBV7-8,many,TRBJ1-1,ASSFPYRDNTEAF
10,TRBV6-6,-,TRBJ1-5,ASSYPERPQH
12,TRBV20-1,-,TRBJ1-6,SARPRGDNSPLH
14,TRBV14,few,TRBJ2-2,ASSQDAPANTGELF
14,TRBV4-1,many,TRBJ2-1,ASSQALAGSYNEQF
12,TRBV12-3/TRBV12-4,many,TRBJ1-4,ASSSNVPGEKLF
12,TRBV9,medium-sized,TRBJ2-7,ASSAGDSGNEQY
13,TRBV7-9,many,TRBJ1-1,ASSLGTGTNTEAF
9,TRBV4-1,-,TRBJ1-1,ASSQYTEAF
15,TRBV6-6,-,TRBJ1-3,ASSYRNSGQGGNTIY
13,TRBV9,-,TRBJ2-3,ASSVESGRADTQY
12,TRBV29-1,-,TRBJ2-1,SVEEESSYNEQF
13,TRBV24-1,few,TRBJ1-2,ATSDNTGTGYGYT
13,TRBV20-1,many,TRBJ2-2,SARAGGGGTGELF
11,TRBV16,few,TRBJ1-4,ASSEVRSGELF
11,TRBV4-1,few,TRBJ1-5,ASSQDANQPQH
14,TRBV20-1,many,TRBJ2-7,SARTQQGVGGYEQY
14,TRBV9,few,TRBJ1-3,ASSVVDSLTGNTIY
12,TRBV6-5,many,TRBJ2-7,ASRQEGQPYEQY
11,TRBV4-1,-,TRBJ2-5,ASSQDMWGLQY
12,TRBV6-2/TRBV6-3,many,TRBJ2-2,ASSYGRDTGELF
16,TRBV9,many,TRBJ2-3,ASSLTPRGQGLTDTQY
11,TRBV12-3/TRBV12-4,many,TRBJ1-1,ASSFAGSTEAF
12,TRBV3-1,-,TRBJ2-3,ASSLGASTDTQY
13,TRBV7-7,many,TRBJ2-2,ASSPDRAGTGELF
15,TRBV6-5,many,TRBJ1-1,ASSFRSTGPSNTEAF
14,TRBV19,few,TRBJ2-2,ASSFTGTGVTGELF
12,TRBV5-1,-,TRBJ2-3,ASSLLAGEDTQY